The T cell receptor beta chain described here comes from a study of identifying expanded T cells in peripheral blood. TCRdb's copy holds only in-frame clones and misses some; the assay was immunoSEQ multiplex PCR. Among 95,000 to 100,000 clones listed, 87% were seen once. The CDR3 has 19 amino acids. Germline CDR1 is SGHDN and CDR2 is FVKESK. V was clipped by 0 bases and J by 3 bases, with 23 bases between them. Turning to this clone: Different DNA sequences within this sample yield the same CDR3.

Sequenced sample: blood. The V and J genes are TRBV14 and TRBJ1-2; D gene unclear. This clonotype was sampled from a person aged 18 to 75 in good health. In DNA form, the CDR3 reads TGTGCCAGCAGCCAAGATTTTCGTCAGTGGGCAGGAGGAGACTATGGCTACACCTTC. Translating gives CASSQDFRQWAGGDYGYTF.